This T cell receptor beta chain originates from a study of OX40 agonist ivuxolimab in advanced cancers. Study-level background: Dosing consisted of intravenous ivuxolimab at 0.01 to 10 mg/kg every 2 weeks.

V shed 4 bases, J shed 3 bases, and the junction held 8 bases outside the gene matches. The length of the CDR3 is 14 residues. Germline CDR1 and CDR2: SQVTM and ANQGSEA. This clone is a singleton in its sample. Antigen unknown. Findings and limits, study-wide: More expanded clones were seen, on average, in CD8+ T cells than in CD4+.

Produced via immunoSEQ multiplex PCR; TCRdb's table is partial and in-frame only. The data contain about 83,000 clones, 80% to 90% of them singletons. The sample here was CD4+ or CD8+ T cells sorted from blood, taken in a trial of the OX40 agonist ivuxolimab. The source is an adult with an advanced solid tumor such as melanoma, head and neck, liver or kidney cancer. The V gene is TRBV29-1, the J gene TRBJ2-7, with 8 nucleotides matching TRBD2. The CDR3 DNA sequence: TGCAGCGTTGGTTTAGTAGCGGGGTACTACGAGCAGTACTTC. It is translated as CSVGLVAGYYEQYF.